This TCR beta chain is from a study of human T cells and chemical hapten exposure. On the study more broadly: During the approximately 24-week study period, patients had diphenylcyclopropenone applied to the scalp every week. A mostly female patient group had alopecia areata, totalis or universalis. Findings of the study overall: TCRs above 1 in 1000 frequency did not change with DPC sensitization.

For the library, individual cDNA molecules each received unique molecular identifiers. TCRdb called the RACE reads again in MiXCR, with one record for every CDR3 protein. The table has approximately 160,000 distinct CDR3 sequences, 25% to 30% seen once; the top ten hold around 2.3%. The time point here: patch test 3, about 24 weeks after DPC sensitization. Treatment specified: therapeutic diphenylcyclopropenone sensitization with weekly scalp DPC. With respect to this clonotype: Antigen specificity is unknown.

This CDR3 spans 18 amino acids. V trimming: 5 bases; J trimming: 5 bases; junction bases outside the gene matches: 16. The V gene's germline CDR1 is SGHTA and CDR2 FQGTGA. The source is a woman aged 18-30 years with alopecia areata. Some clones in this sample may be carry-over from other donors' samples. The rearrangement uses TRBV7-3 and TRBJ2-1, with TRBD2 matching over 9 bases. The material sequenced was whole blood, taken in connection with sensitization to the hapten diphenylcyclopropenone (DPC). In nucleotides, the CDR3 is TGTGCCAGCAGCCATGGTTGGGACAGCGGGGGGATTCACAATGAGCAGTTCTTC. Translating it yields CASSHGWDSGGIHNEQFF.